The 23 T cell receptor beta chains presented below share a single source sample, sequenced in a study of blood T cell repertoires in COVID-19. Clones were sequenced by immunoSEQ multiplex PCR, and TCRdb holds only the in-frame ones, with some missing. The sample contains around 300,000 clones, roughly 88% of which appear only once. The source material was PBMCs or T cells enriched from blood (not recorded which). The receptor set was obtained from a woman in her 30s who had recovered from COVID-19.

J is TRBJ2-3 and V is TRBV23-1, with no clear D. Being an ORF, TRBV23-1 has a function that is uncertain. This CDR3 spans 16 amino acids. V lost 1 base, J lost 2 bases, and 13 bases lay in between. DNA for the CDR3: TGCGCCAGCAGTCAATACCAACAGTCCCCCACAGATACGCAGTATTTT. It specifies CASSQYQQSPTDTQYF.

This chain uses TRBV5-1 with TRBJ1-2, with 10 bases aligning to TRBD1. Unmatched junction bases numbered 4, after V lost 3 bases and J lost 2 bases. CDR3 length equals 15 residues. CDR1 and CDR2 (germline): SGHRS, YFSETQ. The CDR3 protein is CASSWATGGNYGYTF. The CDR3 DNA is TGCGCCAGCAGCTGGGCGACAGGGGGCAACTATGGCTACACCTTC.

The chain recombines TRBV29-1 with TRBJ2-5; D possibly corresponds to TRBD1 (6 bases). CDR3 length: 12 residues. CDR1 and CDR2 (germline): SQVTM, ANQGSEA. Trimming pared 0 bases from V and 7 bases from J, leaving 9 bases between. The CDR3: CSVEESRGTQYF. For the CDR3, the DNA is TGCAGCGTTGAAGAGTCCAGGGGGACCCAGTACTTC.

This sequence joins TRBV9 and TRBJ2-7, with 9 positions matching TRBD1. V was pared by 0 bases and J by 5 bases, with 6 bases of the junction left unmatched. The CDR3 is 15 amino acids. The V gene's germline CDR1 is SGDLS and CDR2 YYNGEE. CDR3 nucleotides: TGTGCCAGCAGCGTAGTACCGGACAGGGGCCACGAGCAGTACTTC. Its translation is CASSVVPDRGHEQYF. The full variable domain, rest sourced from reference TRBV9 and TRBJ2-7, is DSGVTQTPKHLITATGQRVTLRCSPRSGDLSVYWYQQSLDQGLQFLIQYYNGEERAKGNILERFSAQQFPDLHSELNLSSLELGDSALYFCASSVVPDRGHEQYFGPGTRLTVT.

The CDR3 DNA reads as TGTGCCAGCAGTCCCTCGAGCTGGACTAGCGGGGGGGAAGAGCAGTACTTC. Translating it yields CASSPSSWTSGGEEQYF. V is TRBV27 and J is TRBJ2-7; the match to TRBD2 covers 15 bases. V shed 5 bases, J shed 7 bases, and the junction held 12 bases outside the gene matches. Germline CDR1 reads MNHEY; CDR2 reads SMNVEV (reference sequence). This CDR3 region has 17 residues.

The chain recombines TRBV7-2 with TRBJ2-5, with 8 bases matching TRBD2. V trimming: 0 bases; J trimming: 5 bases; junction bases outside the gene matches: 5. This CDR3 spans 15 amino acids. CDR1 SGHTA and CDR2 FQGNSA come from the germline V gene. CDR3 in amino acids: CASSLAAGAGETQYF. In nucleotides, the CDR3 is TGTGCCAGCAGCTTAGCAGCGGGGGCTGGGGAGACCCAGTACTTC. Drawing the rest from reference TRBV7-2 and TRBJ2-5, the complete variable domain is GAGVSQSPSNKVTEKGKDVELRCDPISGHTALYWYRQSLGQGLEFLIYFQGNSAPDKSGLPSDRFSAERTGGSVSTLTIQRTQQEDSAVYLCASSLAAGAGETQYFGPGTRLLVL.

This chain joins TRBV27 and TRBJ1-5; no firm D call. Germline V gene data show CDR1 as MNHEY and CDR2 as SMNVEV (reference sequence). The CDR3 is made up of 13 amino acids. The V gene lost 2 bases and the J gene lost 6 bases, with 8 bases spanning the gap. CDR3 residues: CASSLLGSQPQHF. The DNA of the CDR3 is TGTGCCAGCAGTTTACTAGGTAGTCAGCCCCAGCATTTT.

V and J are TRBV27 and TRBJ1-2; unclear D gene. The V gene's germline CDR1 is MNHEY and CDR2 SMNVEV (reference sequence). Deletions cut 7 bases from V and 3 bases from J, with 12 bases between. This CDR3 is 13 amino acids long. CDR3 coding DNA: TGTGCCAGCAAAGGCCTAGTGGACTATGGCTACACCTTC. Amino acids: CASKGLVDYGYTF.

The V call is TRBV6-5, the J call TRBJ1-4; 7 bases agree with TRBD1. Trimming removed 8 bases from V and 10 bases from J; junction bases left unmatched: 16. Germline loops: CDR1 MNHEY, CDR2 SVGAGI. CDR3 length: 15 residues. The CDR3, as DNA: TGTGCCAGCGGTATCTTGGGACAGAATAATAGAAAACTGTTTTTT. This translates into CASGILGQNNRKLFF.

The rearrangement joins TRBV15 to TRBJ1-6; the D is unclear. The length of the CDR3 is 16 residues. V lost 0 bases to trimming and J lost 7 bases, with 13 bases between them. Germline V gene lookup returns CDR1 LNHNV and CDR2 YYDKDF (reference sequence). CDR3 region: CATSRDAPELNSPLHF. As DNA, the CDR3 is TGTGCCACCAGCAGAGATGCCCCGGAGCTAAATTCACCCCTCCACTTT.

Only a few counts were recorded for this clone. This chain joins TRBV12-3 or TRBV12-4 and TRBJ1-3; the D is unclear. The V end was cut by 3 bases, the J end by 9 bases, with 6 bases between. CDR3 length: 11 residues. The CDR3 coding sequence is TGTGCCAGCAGTTTGGCCCCCACCATATATTTT. This codes for CASSLAPTIYF.

J is TRBJ2-3 and V is TRBV13; D is perhaps TRBD2 (7 bases). CDR3 size: 14 residues. The V end lost 5 bases, the J end lost 6 bases, and 15 bases lay between the germline ends. CDR1 PRHDT and CDR2 FYEKMQ come from the germline V gene (reference sequence). CDR3 amino acids: CASSARGAGDTQYF. CDR3 in DNA: TGTGCCAGCAGCGCCCGGGGGGCCGGGGATACGCAGTATTTT.

This chain links TRBV5-4 with TRBJ2-1; maybe TRBD2 (6 bases). Trimming stripped 4 bases from V and 9 bases from J, with 17 bases between. The CDR3 consists of 14 residues. The V gene's germline CDR1 is SGHNT and CDR2 YYREEE (reference sequence). CDR3 nucleotide sequence: TGTGCCAGCAGCCCGCCGAGGCGGGGCGGTGAGCAGTTCTTC. Its protein product is CASSPPRRGGEQFF.

The table lists this clone with a count of one. The chain combines TRBV28 with TRBJ1-2; 10 nucleotides match TRBD1. The germline V gene has CDR1 MDHEN and CDR2 SYDVKM. The trim removed 2 bases at V and 4 bases at J, leaving 4 bases unmatched. The CDR3 is made up of 15 amino acids. CDR3 DNA: TGTGCCAGCAGTTTAAGGGACAGGGGATTCTATGGCTACACCTTC. Translated, it gives CASSLRDRGFYGYTF.

V and J are TRBV2 and TRBJ2-7; possible D gene TRBD2, 6 bases. Trimming shortened V by 11 bases and J by 6 bases, and 20 bases separated the two germline ends. The germline gives CDR1 SNHLY, CDR2 FYNNEI. The CDR3 runs 13 residues. The CDR3 spells CAGWDSFRPEQYF. The CDR3 DNA sequence: TGTGCCGGCTGGGACTCCTTTAGACCCGAGCAGTACTTC.

The chain carries TRBV15 and TRBJ2-7, with 8 bases identical to TRBD1. Germline V gene sequence: CDR1 LNHNV, CDR2 YYDKDF (reference sequence). V lost 6 bases, J lost 1 base, and 5 bases stayed unmatched. CDR3 length: 14 residues. The CDR3 bases are TGTGCCACCAGAGACAGGGGATCATCCTACGAGCAGTACTTC. It specifies CATRDRGSSYEQYF. Full variable domain (outside the CDR3, taken from reference TRBV15 and TRBJ2-7): DAMVIQNPRYQVTQFGKPVTLSCSQTLNHNVMYWYQQKSSQAPKLLFHYYDKDFNNEADTPDNFQSRRPNTSFCFLDIRSPGLGDTAMYLCATRDRGSSYEQYFGPGTRLTVT.

The V gene is TRBV27, the J gene TRBJ2-2; tentatively, D is TRBD2 (6 bases). V dropped 7 bases and J dropped 2 bases, with 14 bases sitting between them. From germline, CDR1 is MNHEY and CDR2 SMNVEV (reference sequence). The CDR3 sequence is 15 residues long. CDR3 in amino acids: CASTSRAGNTGELFF. In DNA, the CDR3 is TGTGCCAGCACCTCCCGGGCGGGAAACACCGGGGAGCTGTTTTTT.

The rearrangement links TRBV5-1 to TRBJ2-5; possible D gene TRBD1, 6 bases. Germline assignment: CDR1 SGHRS and CDR2 YFSETQ. The CDR3 extends over 16 amino acids. With 1 base removed from V and 5 bases from J, the gap between germline ends came to 18 bases. In DNA form, the CDR3 reads TGCGCCAGCAGCTTGAGCCCTATGGGGGCTGGGGAGACCCAGTACTTC. Translating gives CASSLSPMGAGETQYF.

CDR3 nucleotides: TGTGCCAGCAGCAAAGATGTAAGCGGGAGGCCACAAGAGACCCAGTACTTC. It encodes CASSKDVSGRPQETQYF. The chain couples TRBV21-1 to TRBJ2-5; the table's TRBD2 call for D was not verified on the DNA. TRBV21-1 is flagged as a pseudogene. The CDR3 has 17 amino acids.

CDR3 protein: CASSPDQGRLAGLDPDTQYF. Written as DNA, the CDR3 is TGTGCCAGCAGCCCCGACCAGGGCAGACTAGCGGGTTTGGATCCAGATACGCAGTATTTT. The chain joins TRBV13 to TRBJ2-3, with TRBD2 matching over 10 bases. This CDR3 has 20 residues. With V trimmed by 5 bases and J by 4 bases, 21 bases remained unmatched. Germline values: CDR1 PRHDT, CDR2 FYEKMQ (reference sequence).

The chain carries TRBV11-2 and TRBJ1-5, with D perhaps TRBD1 (6 bases). CDR1 is SGHAT, CDR2 FQNNGV, per germline. The CDR3 consists of 15 residues. V lost 1 base to trimming and J lost 7 bases, with 14 bases between them. The CDR3 DNA reads as TGTGCCAGCAGCTTAGCGGGGGGGCAGGGGCAGCCCCAGCATTTT. As protein: CASSLAGGQGQPQHF.

J is TRBJ1-2 and V is TRBV28, with 8 bases lining up with TRBD1. The CDR3 totals 15 residues. CDR1 MDHEN and CDR2 SYDVKM come from the germline V gene. J gave up 8 bases and V 2 bases, and 10 bases lay outside the gene matches. The CDR3 DNA follows: TGTGCCAGCAGTTTAGGAGCAGGGGGCGCGAGGGGCTACACCTTC. This encodes CASSLGAGGARGYTF.

The genes are TRBV18 and TRBJ1-2, with no clear D. The CDR3 has 14 amino acids. V was shortened by 1 base and J by 4 bases, with 10 bases between the two germline ends. Looked up from germline, CDR1 is KGHSH and CDR2 is LQKENI. CDR3 amino acids: CASSPLTDPYGYTF. For the CDR3, the DNA is TGTGCCAGCTCACCACTAACAGACCCCTATGGCTACACCTTC.